The 11 T cell receptor beta chains listed next were all sequenced from one sample in a study of OX40 agonist ivuxolimab in advanced cancers. Sequenced by immunoSEQ multiplex PCR; TCRdb stores in-frame clones only, minus some. This sample has tens of thousands of clones; about 83% occur once, and the top ten carry over 3%. Specimen: CD4+ or CD8+ T cells sorted from blood, collected in a trial of the OX40 agonist ivuxolimab. These receptors all come from an adult with an advanced solid tumor such as melanoma, head and neck, liver or kidney cancer.

The rearrangement links TRBV4-1 to TRBJ1-2, with TRBD1 matching 8 bases. V was clipped by 2 bases and J by 4 bases; unmatched bases: 6. There are 15 residues in the CDR3. Germline-derived CDR1 and CDR2 are MGHRA and YSYEKL. DNA of the CDR3: TGCGCCAGCAGCCAAAACAGGGGGGCACTCTATGGCTACACCTTC. It specifies CASSQNRGALYGYTF.

The chain has TRBV6-1 and TRBJ1-3, with D possibly being TRBD1 (5 bases). Germline V gene lookup returns CDR1 MNHNS and CDR2 SASEGT. The CDR3 covers 16 residues. Trimming left V 3 bases short and J 2 bases short, with 14 bases between. The CDR3 nucleotides read TGTGCCAGCAGTGAGCAACAGGCGTCTACTGGAAACACCATATATTTT. Protein product: CASSEQQASTGNTIYF.

Note on this clone: The sample has other DNA sequences that encode this CDR3 too. V gene TRBV30 combines with J gene TRBJ1-5; a possible D gene is TRBD1 (5 bases). Germline V CDR1 and CDR2: GTSNPN, SVGIG (reference sequence). This CDR3 is 13 amino acids long. The V gene lost 0 bases and the J gene lost 6 bases, with 9 bases spanning the gap. CDR3 DNA: TGTGCCTGGAGTGTACGGGGACTTCAGCCCCAGCATTTT. Translating gives CAWSVRGLQPQHF.

The V call is TRBV5-1, the J call TRBJ1-5; D perhaps matches TRBD1 (6 bases). Between the trimmed V and J ends, which lost 0 bases and 5 bases, there was a span of 12 bases. CDR1 and CDR2 (germline): SGHRS, YFSETQ. The CDR3 spans 15 residues. CDR3 nucleotides: TGCGCCAGCAGCTTGGTTGGGGGCGGGGATCAGCCCCAGCATTTT. This codes for CASSLVGGGDQPQHF.

The genes are TRBV7-9 and TRBJ2-5; D remains ambiguous. The germline CDR1 and CDR2 sequences are SEHNR and FQNEAQ (reference sequence). The CDR3 extends over 13 amino acids. Trimming removed 6 bases from V and 5 bases from J, with 13 bases in between. CDR3 amino acids: CASSSVGRETQYF. CDR3 coding DNA: TGTGCCAGCAGTTCGGTCGGGCGGGAGACCCAGTACTTC.

V gene TRBV23-1 combines with J gene TRBJ1-2, with TRBD1 as a possible D gene (6 bases). TRBV23-1 is assigned to the ORF class and has an uncertain function. The CDR3 consists of 18 residues. V was shortened by 0 bases and J by 6 bases, with 23 bases between the two germline ends. DNA for the CDR3: TGCGCCAGCAGTCAATCCCCACTGGGGCAGGGGAGGGATAATGGCTACACCTTC. It is translated as CASSQSPLGQGRDNGYTF.

This chain joins TRBV7-9 and TRBJ2-1; TRBD1 is a possible D gene (5 bases). Looked up from germline, CDR1 is SEHNR and CDR2 is FQNEAQ (reference sequence). The CDR3 extends over 13 amino acids. V lost 3 bases to trimming and J lost 6 bases, with 9 bases between them. The CDR3 sequence is CASSLDTLNEQFF. CDR3 in DNA: TGTGCCAGCAGCTTGGACACCCTCAATGAGCAGTTCTTC. The full variable domain, its missing parts supplied by reference TRBV7-9 and TRBJ2-1, is DTGVSQNPRHKITKRGQNVTFRCDPISEHNRLYWYRQTLGQGPEFLTYFQNEAQLEKSRLLSDRFSAERPKGSFSTLEIQRTEQGDSAMYLCASSLDTLNEQFFGPGTRLTVL.

This clone showed up just once. The chain links TRBV5-1 to TRBJ1-2, with 8 bases fitting TRBD1. Germline V gives CDR1 SGHRS, CDR2 YFSETQ. The CDR3 spans 15 residues. V trimming: 0 bases; J trimming: 4 bases; junction bases outside the gene matches: 5. CDR3 DNA sequence: TGCGCCAGCAGCTTGGTAGGACAGGGTGGCTATGGCTACACCTTC. It is translated as CASSLVGQGGYGYTF.

The rearrangement joins TRBV10-2 to TRBJ2-7; 7 nucleotides line up with TRBD1. Per the germline V gene, CDR1 is WSHSY and CDR2 is SAAADI. There are 17 residues in the CDR3. The ends lost 6 bases at V and 0 bases at J; junction bases unmatched: 14. CDR3 nucleotides: TGCGCCAGCAGCGTTGCAAACAGGGGACGATACTCCTACGAGCAGTACTTC. This sequence encodes CASSVANRGRYSYEQYF.

The chain combines TRBV23-1 with TRBJ2-3, with 8 bases fitting TRBD2. TRBV23-1 is an ORF for which the function is uncertain. V gave up 7 bases and J gave up 7 bases; unmatched junction bases: 25. CDR3 length: 19 residues. The CDR3 DNA is TGCGCCAGCACCCAGCCACTCCCACTACTCGCGGGAGGCGGCTATACGCAGTATTTT. Protein product: CASTQPLPLLAGGGYTQYF.

This clone was observed a single time. The chain combines TRBV27 with TRBJ1-2; D is perhaps TRBD1 (5 bases). The CDR3 sequence is 15 residues long. Germline V lookup: CDR1 MNHEY, CDR2 SMNVEV (reference sequence). V lost 7 bases and J 4 bases, leaving 19 bases between the germline ends. This CDR3 is CASTPRGGSSYGYTF. CDR3 sequence (DNA): TGTGCCAGCACCCCACGGGGGGGTTCGTCCTATGGCTACACCTTC.